What follows are 22 T cell receptor beta chains derived from one specimen sequenced in a study of OX40 agonist ivuxolimab in advanced cancers. The protocol was immunoSEQ multiplex PCR, while the TCRdb copy is restricted to in-frame clones and leaves out a portion. The table has roughly 9,700 clones, about 80% seen once. Here the sequenced sample was CD4+ or CD8+ T cells sorted from blood, taken in a trial of the OX40 agonist ivuxolimab. These TCRs come from an adult with an advanced solid tumor such as melanoma, head and neck, liver or kidney cancer.

The rearrangement links TRBV6-6 to TRBJ2-1; no definite D call. This CDR3 has 13 residues. CDR1 MNHNY and CDR2 SVGAGI come from the germline V gene (reference sequence). Trimming removed 0 bases from V and 4 bases from J, with 4 bases in between. This CDR3 reads CASSYSPYNEQFF. CDR3 nucleotide sequence: TGTGCCAGCAGTTACTCCCCTTACAATGAGCAGTTCTTC.

The chain links TRBV28 to TRBJ2-7, with D uncertain. The CDR3 covers 13 residues. Per the germline V gene, CDR1 is MDHEN and CDR2 is SYDVKM. V gave up 7 bases and J gave up 2 bases, with 12 bases separating them. CDR3 amino acids: CASKVTGTYEQYF. The CDR3 coding sequence is TGTGCCAGCAAAGTGACTGGGACCTACGAGCAGTACTTC.

The chain is built from TRBV4-1 and TRBJ2-3, with 9 bases fitting TRBD2. The CDR3 is made up of 16 amino acids. J was trimmed by 4 bases and V by 4 bases; bases with no gene match: 9. Germline CDR1 MGHRA, CDR2 YSYEKL. As DNA, the CDR3 is TGCGCCAGCAGCCTCTCGAAGGGGACTAGCTCAGATACGCAGTATTTT. Its translation: CASSLSKGTSSDTQYF.

This clone has a handful of counts. The rearrangement joins TRBV5-6 to TRBJ2-7; D is ambiguous. The germline V gene encodes CDR1 SGHDT and CDR2 YYEEEE. The CDR3 sequence is 13 residues long. V was pared by 4 bases and J by 6 bases, with 14 bases between. The CDR3 sequence is CASSPLTASEQYF. CDR3 DNA sequence: TGTGCCAGCAGCCCCCTCACCGCTAGCGAGCAGTACTTC.

V is TRBV28 and J is TRBJ2-4; 8 bases match TRBD1. V dropped 8 bases and J dropped 7; count of bases not matched to a gene: 1. This CDR3 has 11 residues. Germline lookup yields CDR1 MDHEN and CDR2 SYDVKM. The CDR3 sequence is CASYRGNIQYF. The CDR3 DNA reads as TGTGCCAGCTACAGGGGGAACATTCAGTACTTC.

V gene TRBV9 combines with J gene TRBJ2-7; the D gene is possibly TRBD2 (6 bases). The V end was cut by 0 bases, the J end by 0 bases, with 7 bases between. The CDR3 is 14 amino acids. Per the germline V gene, CDR1 is SGDLS and CDR2 is YYNGEE. The CDR3 coding sequence is TGTGCCAGCAGCGTAGGTAGCGGCTCCTACGAGCAGTACTTC. Its translation is CASSVGSGSYEQYF.

The chain has TRBV5-6 and TRBJ2-1, with D uncertain. The V gene lost 2 bases and the J gene lost 0 bases, with 9 bases spanning the gap. Germline CDR1 SGHDT, CDR2 YYEEEE. The CDR3 has 15 residues. The CDR3 DNA reads TGTGCCAGCAGCTTTGGACGTAGCTCCTACAATGAGCAGTTCTTC. Translation: CASSFGRSSYNEQFF.

In this sample, this clone turned up once. This chain uses TRBV6-1 with TRBJ1-1, with TRBD1 matching over 7 bases. Trimming removed 6 bases from V and 2 bases from J; junction bases left unmatched: 6. The CDR3 has 14 residues. Germline V lookup: CDR1 MNHNS, CDR2 SASEGT. The CDR3 region is CASSEDRSNTEAFF. DNA of the CDR3: TGTGCCAGCAGCGAGGACAGGAGTAACACTGAAGCTTTCTTT.

The chain uses TRBV7-2 and TRBJ2-1, with a tentative D call TRBD1 (6 bases). Germline V lookup: CDR1 SGHTA, CDR2 FQGNSA. This CDR3 is 17 amino acids long. The V end was cut by 1 base, the J end by 0 bases, with 13 bases between. CDR3 bases: TGTGCCAGCAGCTTAGGGGGGCTGTCGGACTCCTACAATGAGCAGTTCTTC. It is translated as CASSLGGLSDSYNEQFF.

This chain links TRBV11-1 with TRBJ1-1, with 10 bases aligning to TRBD1. V gave up 6 bases and J gave up 10 bases; unmatched junction bases: 5. CDR3 length equals 12 residues. CDR1 and CDR2 (germline): SGHAT, FQDESV (reference sequence). The CDR3 DNA sequence: TGTGCCAGCAGTAAGGGACAGGGGACAGCTTTCTTT. Its translation: CASSKGQGTAFF.

J is TRBJ2-7 and V is TRBV28; D perhaps matches TRBD1 (6 bases). The germline V and J ends were trimmed by 6 bases and 5 bases, with 23 bases remaining between them. This CDR3 comprises 16 residues. The germline V gene has CDR1 MDHEN and CDR2 SYDVKM. The CDR3 nucleotides read TGTGCCAGCAGGGGGGTGGCCGGGACAACTTCGAACGAGCAGTACTTC. Protein: CASRGVAGTTSNEQYF.

CDR3 residues: CASSLLGGFTDTQYF. The DNA of the CDR3 is TGTGCCAGCAGCTTGTTAGGGGGCTTCACAGATACGCAGTATTTT. The V gene is TRBV11-2, the J gene TRBJ2-3, with 7 nucleotides matching TRBD1. From germline, CDR1 is SGHAT and CDR2 FQNNGV. The CDR3 extends over 15 amino acids. Trimming took 3 bases from V and 2 from J; bases not matched to a gene: 5.

The chain couples TRBV28 to TRBJ2-1, with D perhaps given as TRBD1 or TRBD2 (5 bases each). V was cut by 2 bases and J by 0 bases, with 8 bases left in between. The CDR3 sequence is 15 residues long. Germline values: CDR1 MDHEN, CDR2 SYDVKM. CDR3 DNA sequence: TGTGCCAGCAGTTTAGGGGGAAACTCCTACAATGAGCAGTTCTTC. Its translation is CASSLGGNSYNEQFF.

V is TRBV30 and J is TRBJ1-3, with D hard to call. The CDR3 loop spans 12 amino acids. Trimming cost V 4 bases and J 4 bases, with 8 bases left between them. CDR1 and CDR2 from the germline V gene are GTSNPN and SVGIG (reference sequence). CDR3 sequence (DNA): TGTGCCTGGAAGAGGATGGGAAACACCATATATTTT. Encoded protein: CAWKRMGNTIYF.

This clone rates as medium-sized. The chain joins TRBV9 to TRBJ1-5; D call uncertain. Looked up from germline, CDR1 is SGDLS and CDR2 is YYNGEE. This CDR3 region has 13 residues. V lost 0 bases and J 5 bases, leaving 6 bases between the germline ends. CDR3 protein: CASSVGWDQPQHF. Here the CDR3 DNA reads TGTGCCAGCAGCGTAGGTTGGGATCAGCCCCAGCATTTT.

In regard to this clone: A read error may account for a junction end that differs from germline. V is TRBV11-2 and J is TRBJ2-3; D gene unclear. The germline V gene has CDR1 SGHAT and CDR2 FQNNGV. This CDR3 has 14 residues. CDR3 DNA sequence: TGTGTCAGCAGCTTAGTAGGGAGCACAGATACGCAGTATTTT. Residues: CVSSLVGSTDTQYF.

This clone has a single count. This sample also contains other DNA sequences that code for the same CDR3. This sequence joins TRBV6-4 and TRBJ2-2; a weak D match, TRBD1 (5 bases). The CDR3 sequence is 13 residues long. V lost 3 bases and J 3 bases, leaving 5 bases between the germline ends. CDR1 is MRHNA and CDR2 is SNTAGT in the germline V gene. The CDR3 loop reads CASSEGDTGELFF. The CDR3 coding sequence is TGTGCCAGCAGTGAAGGGGACACCGGGGAGCTGTTTTTT.

This chain joins TRBV6-4 and TRBJ2-1, with 12 bases lining up with TRBD2. The CDR3 extends over 16 amino acids. The V segment lost 0 bases and the J segment 6 bases; nucleotides outside the gene matches: 3. Germline lookup yields CDR1 MRHNA and CDR2 SNTAGT. CDR3 bases: TGTGCCAGCAGTGACTCGACTAGCGGGAGTGTCAATGAGCAGTTCTTC. Translating gives CASSDSTSGSVNEQFF.

The V gene is TRBV4-1, the J gene TRBJ2-1; 7 bases map to TRBD2. Trimming took 0 bases from V and 10 from J; bases not matched to a gene: 15. The length of the CDR3 is 17 residues. CDR1 is MGHRA, CDR2 YSYEKL, per germline. The CDR3, as DNA: TGCGCCAGCAGCCAAGAAGGGGAGGCGGCTAGCGGCGAGGAGCAGTTCTTC. Its translation is CASSQEGEAASGEEQFF.

This sequence joins TRBV27 and TRBJ2-7, with a tentative D call TRBD1 (6 bases). Germline V gene lookup returns CDR1 MNHEY and CDR2 SMNVEV (reference sequence). This CDR3 contains 15 residues. V lost 3 bases and J 0 bases, leaving 12 bases between the germline ends. This chain's CDR3 is CASSLNGDNSYEQYF. The CDR3 DNA is TGTGCCAGCAGTTTGAACGGGGACAACTCCTACGAGCAGTACTTC.

The chain is built from TRBV6-5 and TRBJ2-1, with TRBD1 as a possible D gene (5 bases). The V and J ends lost 2 bases and 4 bases respectively, with 12 bases between them. Germline V gives CDR1 MNHEY, CDR2 SVGAGI. The CDR3 is 15 residues long. CDR3 in DNA: TGTGCCAGCAGTTACGGGGCAGCCCAATACAATGAGCAGTTCTTC. Translated, it gives CASSYGAAQYNEQFF.

The J gene is TRBJ2-1, the V gene TRBV7-9, with 14 bases aligning to TRBD2. From germline, CDR1 is SEHNR and CDR2 FQNEAQ (reference sequence). This CDR3 contains 16 residues. The V and J ends lost 7 bases and 9 bases, in that order; junction bases with no gene match: 11. CDR3 nucleotides: TGTGCCAGCAATCATCCCGGGACTAGCGGGAGAGGTGAGCAGTTCTTC. Residues: CASNHPGTSGRGEQFF.